This TCR beta chain was recovered during a study of T cells in Graves' hyperthyroidism and ophthalmopathy. Study findings and constraints: Before onset, ophthalmopathy was predicted by the model a median around 6.2 months earlier.

In making diagnoses, clinical symptoms, serum thyroxine and TRAb, thyroid ultrasound and orbital computed tomography were all used. CDR3 length: 10 amino acids. The V end lost 3 bases, the J end lost 15 bases, and 9 bases lay between the germline ends. Germline CDR1 and CDR2: SGHAT and FQNNGV. What was amplified from RNA transcripts were TCR beta CDR3 regions. The primer set for the first-round RT-PCR of the TCR CDR3 was HTBI. Via MiXCR, TCRdb re-called the multiplex PCR reads, giving one row per CDR3 protein. In the table there are fewer than 550,000 distinct CDR3 sequences, about 15% of which are singletons. This clonotype was counted between two and nine times. Antigen unknown.

This clonotype was sampled from a woman aged 18-30 years with Graves' hyperthyroidism. This chain uses TRBV11-2 with TRBJ2-1; D is unresolved. Specimen: blood. CDR3 sequence: CASSFTHPFF. The CDR3 DNA is TGTGCCAGCAGCTTCACCCATCCGTTCTTC.